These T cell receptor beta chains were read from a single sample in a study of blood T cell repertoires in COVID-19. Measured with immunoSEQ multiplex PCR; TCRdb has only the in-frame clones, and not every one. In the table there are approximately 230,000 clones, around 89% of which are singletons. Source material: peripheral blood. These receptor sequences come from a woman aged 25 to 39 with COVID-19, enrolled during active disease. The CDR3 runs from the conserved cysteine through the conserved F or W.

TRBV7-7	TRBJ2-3	CASSSTSGTTDTQYF
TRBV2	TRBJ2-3	CASSAGVRPDTQYF
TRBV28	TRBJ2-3	CASSLAVTSGSSTDTQYF
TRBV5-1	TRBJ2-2	CASSLAGNANTGELFF
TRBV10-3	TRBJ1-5	CAIGRREGNQPQHF
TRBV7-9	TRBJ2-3	CASPDMDRGPDTQYF
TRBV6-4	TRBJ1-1	CASSEGDNDFEAFF
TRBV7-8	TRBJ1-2	CATDSRLLANYGYTF
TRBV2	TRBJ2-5	CASSPQRGVQETQYF
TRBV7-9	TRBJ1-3	CASSFGAGGWGGNTIYF
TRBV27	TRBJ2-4	CASSHRQELAKNIQYF
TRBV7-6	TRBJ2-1	CASSLKLAGRYNEQFF
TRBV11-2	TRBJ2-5	CASSLVGTGYETQYF
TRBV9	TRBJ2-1	CASSAPSGTGVYNEQFF
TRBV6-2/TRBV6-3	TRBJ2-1	CASSYSDYISYNEQFF
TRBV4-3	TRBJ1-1	CASSQLLAGGRNTEAFF
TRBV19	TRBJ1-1	CASSIDWRGEAFF
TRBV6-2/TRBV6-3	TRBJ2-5	CASSYQGYNQETQYF
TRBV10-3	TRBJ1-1	CAISEEDRGAEAFF
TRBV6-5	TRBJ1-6	CASMMGQSNSPLHF
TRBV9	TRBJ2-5	CASSGTTLTQYF
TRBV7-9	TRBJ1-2	CASSLASRANYGYTF
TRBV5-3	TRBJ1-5	CASQKATRSNQPQHF
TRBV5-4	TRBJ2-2	CASSLDRGTAGELFF
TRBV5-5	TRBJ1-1	CASSQGTGENTEAFF
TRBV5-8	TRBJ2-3	CASSSGGLSTDTQYF
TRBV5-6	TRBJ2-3	CASSLDRGSTDTQYF
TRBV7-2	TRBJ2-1	CASSLDASSYNEQFF
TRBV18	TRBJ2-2	CASSPRPSGRAGGTGELFF
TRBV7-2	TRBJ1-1	CASSLVMGWSGITEAFF
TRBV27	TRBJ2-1	CASSFNSYNEQFF
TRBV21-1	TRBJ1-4	CASSKAGGTGVEKLFF
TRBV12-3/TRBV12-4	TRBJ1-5	CASSLGQNQPQHF
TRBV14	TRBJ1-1	CASSQDWGGLNTEAFF
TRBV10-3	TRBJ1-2	CAISEGGVPYGYTF
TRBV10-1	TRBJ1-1	CASSESVELREAFF
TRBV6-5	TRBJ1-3	CASRRGQPGNTIYF
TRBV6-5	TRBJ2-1	CASSYSGQGSYNEQFF
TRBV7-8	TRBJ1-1	CASSLLSGFEAFF
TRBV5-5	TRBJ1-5	CASSRDFSNQPQHF
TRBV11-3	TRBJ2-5	CASSLKVWRVQETQYF
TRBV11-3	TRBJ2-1	CASSWESGSRGEQFF
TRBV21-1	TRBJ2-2	CASSKAGGLVNTGELFF